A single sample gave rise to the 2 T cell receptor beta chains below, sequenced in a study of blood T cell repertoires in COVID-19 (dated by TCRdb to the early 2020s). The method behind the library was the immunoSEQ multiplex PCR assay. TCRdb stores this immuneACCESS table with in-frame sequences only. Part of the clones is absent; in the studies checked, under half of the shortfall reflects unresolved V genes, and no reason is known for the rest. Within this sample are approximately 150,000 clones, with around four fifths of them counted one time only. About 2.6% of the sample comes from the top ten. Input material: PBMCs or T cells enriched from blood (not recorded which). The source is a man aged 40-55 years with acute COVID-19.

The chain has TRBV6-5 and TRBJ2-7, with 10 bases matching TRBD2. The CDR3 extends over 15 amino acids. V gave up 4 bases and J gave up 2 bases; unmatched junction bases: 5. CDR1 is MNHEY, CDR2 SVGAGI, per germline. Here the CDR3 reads CASSFSLAGTYEQYF. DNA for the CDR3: TGTGCCAGCAGTTTTTCACTAGCGGGGACCTACGAGCAGTACTTC.

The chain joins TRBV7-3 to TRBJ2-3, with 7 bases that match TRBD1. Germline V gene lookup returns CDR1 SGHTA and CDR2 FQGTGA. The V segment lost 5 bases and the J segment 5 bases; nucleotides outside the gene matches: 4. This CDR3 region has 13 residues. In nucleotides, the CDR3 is TGTGCCAGCAGCCCGACAGGGTTAGATACGCAGTATTTT. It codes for CASSPTGLDTQYF.